This record looks at one T cell receptor (beta chain) sequence and its context. This clone showed up just once. Its antigen has not been determined. The record has no base qualities; no much larger clone is one base away. TCRbeta CDR3 regions were amplified from genomic DNA by means of the immunoSEQ Assay, a bias-controlled multiplex PCR. In the authors' own workflow: Nucleated cell counts per sample were estimated from amplification of reference gene primers within the assay. Sequence reads were collapsed and filtered to measure the absolute abundance of every unique TCRbeta CDR3 rearrangement. For each sample, productive Simpson clonality was calculated by taking the square root of Simpson's diversity index across productive rearrangements. Sourced from immuneACCESS, this table was stored by TCRdb with only in-frame sequences that have V and J called. A share of the clones is absent; for the studies checked, an unresolved V gene accounts for under half, and the remainder has no known explanation. That table is the source of V, J and clone size, and D and trimming were worked out from the DNA. Counted in this sample were about 340,000 clones; approximately 91% of them appeared once. Of the sample, approximately 7.3% is held by the ten largest clones.

The CDR3 sequence holds 12 residues, the cysteine and phenylalanine included. Just CDR3 DNA is preserved here, 36 bases in frame from base 1. Via the germline V gene, CDR1 is SNHLY and CDR2 FYNNEI. Trimming costs V 11 bases and J 0 bases, and their ends lie 11 bases apart. In Seattle, one collaborating source enrolled patients while the infection was active and tracked those patients longitudinally over the course of disease. Each collaborating institution followed its own protocols to collect whole blood in K2EDTA tubes. For TCRbeta analysis, collaborator samples were shipped as frozen whole blood, as isolated PBMCs, or as DNA extracted from either sample type. This record comes from a study of blood T cell repertoires in COVID-19 (TCRdb year 2020). Regarding the complete study: Samples covering the acute and convalescent phases of COVID-19 were provided by collaborators in the United States, Italy and Spain. The samples were drawn from the first 160 participants of the ongoing ImmuneRACE study and from 1,200 or so subjects provided by 6 global collaborators. A de-identified subject ID, COVID-19 status, age in years and sex were almost always included in the sample metadata. Subjects who had been exposed to COVID-19, were actively infected with it, or had recovered from it provided the deeply sampled blood TCRbeta repertoires that made up the dataset. The prospective study material was composed of cDNA or gDNA derived from T cells, B-cell-depleted T cells, or PBMCs. The repertoires were released in a freely available public database meant as a resource for research on the immune response to SARS-CoV-2. Where available, HLA class I and class II types were taken from metadata supplied by the sample provider and were not determined by assay-based typing.

Beyond this particular receptor, the publication reports: How much clinical and demographic metadata was included differed by source and by participant, and the metadata was provided uncurated.

The sequence links TRBV2 to TRBJ2-7; TRBD2 might be the D gene, on 6 matching bases. The specimen sequenced was peripheral blood. The receptor was derived from a woman in her 70s with COVID-19, enrolled during active disease. The CDR3: CAGGAYSYEQYF. The nucleotide sequence reads TGTGCCGGCGGGGCCTACTCCTACGAGCAGTACTTC.